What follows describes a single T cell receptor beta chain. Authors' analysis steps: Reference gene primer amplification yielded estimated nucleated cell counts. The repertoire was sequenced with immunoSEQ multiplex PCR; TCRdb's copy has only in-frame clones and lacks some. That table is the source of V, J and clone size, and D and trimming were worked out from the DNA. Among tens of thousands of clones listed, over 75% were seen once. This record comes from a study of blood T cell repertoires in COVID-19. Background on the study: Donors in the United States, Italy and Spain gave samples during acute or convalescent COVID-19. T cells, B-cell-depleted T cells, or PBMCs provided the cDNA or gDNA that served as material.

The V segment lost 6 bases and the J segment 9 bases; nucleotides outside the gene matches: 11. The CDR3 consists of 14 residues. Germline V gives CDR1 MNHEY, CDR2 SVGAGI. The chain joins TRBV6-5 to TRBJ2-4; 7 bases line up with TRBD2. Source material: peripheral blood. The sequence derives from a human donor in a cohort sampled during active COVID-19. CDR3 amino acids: CASSRVGGPPIQYF. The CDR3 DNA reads TGTGCCAGCAGCAGGGTGGGAGGGCCCCCCATTCAGTACTTC.